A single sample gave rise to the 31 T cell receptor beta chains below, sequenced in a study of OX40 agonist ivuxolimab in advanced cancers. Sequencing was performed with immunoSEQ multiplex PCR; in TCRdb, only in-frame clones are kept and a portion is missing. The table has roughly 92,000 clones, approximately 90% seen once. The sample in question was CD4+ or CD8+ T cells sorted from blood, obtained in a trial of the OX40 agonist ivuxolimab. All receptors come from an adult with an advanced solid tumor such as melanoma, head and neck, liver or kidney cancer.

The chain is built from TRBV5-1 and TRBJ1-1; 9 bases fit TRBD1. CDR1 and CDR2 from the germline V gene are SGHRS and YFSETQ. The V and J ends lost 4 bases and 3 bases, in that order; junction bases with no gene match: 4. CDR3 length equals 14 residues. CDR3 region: CASSAQGAHTEAFF. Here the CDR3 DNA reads TGCGCCAGCAGCGCACAGGGGGCCCACACTGAAGCTTTCTTT.

CDR3 sequence: CASRVTGSTGTQYF. The CDR3 region has the DNA TGTGCCAGCAGGGTGACGGGCTCTACAGGGACCCAGTACTTC. The chain employs TRBV27 and TRBJ2-5; D might be TRBD1 (5 bases). Per the germline V gene, CDR1 is MNHEY and CDR2 is SMNVEV (reference sequence). Deletions cut 6 bases from V and 7 bases from J, with 18 bases between. The CDR3 totals 14 residues.

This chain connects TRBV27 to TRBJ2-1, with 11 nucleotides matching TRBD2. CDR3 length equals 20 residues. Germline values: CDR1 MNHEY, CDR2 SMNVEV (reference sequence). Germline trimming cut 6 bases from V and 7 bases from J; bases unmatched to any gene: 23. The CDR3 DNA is TGTGCCAGCAGCTCCCGGAAGATAGCGGGAGGGCCGAAGGGTGGAAATGAGCAGTTCTTC. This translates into CASSSRKIAGGPKGGNEQFF.

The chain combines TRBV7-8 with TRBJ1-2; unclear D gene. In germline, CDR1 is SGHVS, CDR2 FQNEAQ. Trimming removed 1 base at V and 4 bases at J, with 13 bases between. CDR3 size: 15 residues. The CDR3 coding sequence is TGTGCCAGCAGCTTAGGTGCCCCCTCTCGCTATGGCTACACCTTC. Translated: CASSLGAPSRYGYTF.

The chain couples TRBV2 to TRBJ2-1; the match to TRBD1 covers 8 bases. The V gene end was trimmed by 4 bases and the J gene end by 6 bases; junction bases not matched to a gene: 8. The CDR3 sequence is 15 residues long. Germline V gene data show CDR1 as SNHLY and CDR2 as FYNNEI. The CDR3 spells CASSVWTGSANEQFF. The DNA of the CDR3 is TGTGCCAGCAGTGTCTGGACAGGGAGTGCCAATGAGCAGTTCTTC.

Here the CDR3 reads CASSLVGVWAGNTIYF. In DNA, the CDR3 is TGTGCCAGCAGTTTGGTCGGGGTATGGGCTGGAAACACCATATATTTT. The J gene is TRBJ1-3, the V gene TRBV28, with D hard to call. The V gene's germline CDR1 is MDHEN and CDR2 SYDVKM. Trimming pared 3 bases from V and 2 bases from J, leaving 14 bases between. The length of the CDR3 is 16 residues.

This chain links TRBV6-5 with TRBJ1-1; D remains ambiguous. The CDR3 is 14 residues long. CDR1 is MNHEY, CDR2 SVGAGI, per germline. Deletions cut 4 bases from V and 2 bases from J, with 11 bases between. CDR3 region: CASSFGRYNTEAFF. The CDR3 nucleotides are TGTGCCAGCAGTTTCGGACGGTATAACACTGAAGCTTTCTTT.

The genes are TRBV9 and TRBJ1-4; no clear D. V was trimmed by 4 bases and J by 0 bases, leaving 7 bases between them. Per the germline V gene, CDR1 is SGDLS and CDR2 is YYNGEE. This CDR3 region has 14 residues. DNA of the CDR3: TGTGCCAGCAGCTCAGTTTCAACTAATGAAAAACTGTTTTTT. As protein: CASSSVSTNEKLFF.

CDR3 protein: CASSIAAMGNYGYTF. CDR3 nucleotide sequence: TGTGCCAGTAGTATAGCCGCAATGGGTAACTATGGCTACACCTTC. The chain uses TRBV19 and TRBJ1-2; D remains ambiguous. The CDR3 extends over 15 amino acids. Trimming left V 1 base short and J 1 base short, with 10 bases between. Germline values: CDR1 LNHDA, CDR2 SQIVND (reference sequence).

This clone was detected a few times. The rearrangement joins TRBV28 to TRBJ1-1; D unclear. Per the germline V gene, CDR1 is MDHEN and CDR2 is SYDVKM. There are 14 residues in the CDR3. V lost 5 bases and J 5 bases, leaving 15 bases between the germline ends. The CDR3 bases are TGTGCCAGCAGTCTGCCGGCCCTGGGGACTGAAGCTTTCTTT. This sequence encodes CASSLPALGTEAFF.

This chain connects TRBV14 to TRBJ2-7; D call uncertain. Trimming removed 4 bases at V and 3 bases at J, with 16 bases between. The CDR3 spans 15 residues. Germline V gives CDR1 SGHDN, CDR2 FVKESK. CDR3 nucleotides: TGTGCCAGCAGCCGTTCGGGCCTCAAACTCTACGAGCAGTACTTC. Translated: CASSRSGLKLYEQYF.

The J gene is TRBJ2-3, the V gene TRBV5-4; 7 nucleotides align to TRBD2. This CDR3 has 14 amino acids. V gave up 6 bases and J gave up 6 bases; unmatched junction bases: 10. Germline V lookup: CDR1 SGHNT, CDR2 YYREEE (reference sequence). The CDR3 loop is CASTPGGFPDTQYF. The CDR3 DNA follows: TGTGCCAGCACCCCGGGGGGATTTCCGGATACGCAGTATTTT.

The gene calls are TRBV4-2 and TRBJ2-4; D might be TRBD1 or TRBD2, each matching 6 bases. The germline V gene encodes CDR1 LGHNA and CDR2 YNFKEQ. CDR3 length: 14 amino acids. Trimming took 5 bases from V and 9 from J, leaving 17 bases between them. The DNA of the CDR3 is TGTGCCAGCAGCATGGGGGGCGACTTAGGCATTCAGTACTTC. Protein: CASSMGGDLGIQYF.

CDR3 region: CASSLEGGRADTQYF. The CDR3 DNA reads as TGCGCCAGCAGCTTAGAGGGGGGGCGAGCAGATACGCAGTATTTT. The V and J genes are TRBV5-1 and TRBJ2-3, with D possibly TRBD2 on 7 matching bases. Per germline, CDR1 SGHRS and CDR2 YFSETQ. Trimming cost V 2 bases and J 4 bases, with 14 bases left between them. The CDR3 covers 15 residues.

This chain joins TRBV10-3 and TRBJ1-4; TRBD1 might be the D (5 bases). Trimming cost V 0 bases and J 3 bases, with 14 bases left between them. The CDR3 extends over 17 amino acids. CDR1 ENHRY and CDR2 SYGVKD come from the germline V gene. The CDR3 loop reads CAISESAGSAPNEKLFF. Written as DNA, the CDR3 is TGTGCCATCAGTGAGTCAGCAGGGTCTGCTCCTAATGAAAAACTGTTTTTT.

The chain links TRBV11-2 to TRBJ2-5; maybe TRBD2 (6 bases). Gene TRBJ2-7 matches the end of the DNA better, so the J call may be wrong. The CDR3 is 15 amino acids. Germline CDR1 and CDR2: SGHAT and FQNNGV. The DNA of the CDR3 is TGTGCCAGCAGCTTAGTGGACTACCCTATTTACGAGCAGTACTTC. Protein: CASSLVDYPIYEQYF.

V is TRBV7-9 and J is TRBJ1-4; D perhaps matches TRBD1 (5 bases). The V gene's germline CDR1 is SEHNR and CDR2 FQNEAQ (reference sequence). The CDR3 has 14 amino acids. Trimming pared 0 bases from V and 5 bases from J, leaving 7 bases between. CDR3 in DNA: TGTGCCAGCAGCTTAGCGGGGCAAAATGAAAAACTGTTTTTT. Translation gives CASSLAGQNEKLFF.

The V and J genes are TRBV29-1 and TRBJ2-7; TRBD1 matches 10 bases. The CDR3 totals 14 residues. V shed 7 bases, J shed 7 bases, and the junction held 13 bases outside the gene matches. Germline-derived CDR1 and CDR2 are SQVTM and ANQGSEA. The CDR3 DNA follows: TGCAGCGGCTCGCCGGGACAGGGGTCCTCGGAGCAGTACTTC. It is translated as CSGSPGQGSSEQYF.

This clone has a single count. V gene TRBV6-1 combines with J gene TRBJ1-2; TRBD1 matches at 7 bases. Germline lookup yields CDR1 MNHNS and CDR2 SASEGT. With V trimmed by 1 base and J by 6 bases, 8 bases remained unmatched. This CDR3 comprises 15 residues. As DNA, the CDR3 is TGTGCCAGCAGTGAAGAGGGCAGGGGGTATGATGGCTACACCTTC. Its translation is CASSEEGRGYDGYTF.

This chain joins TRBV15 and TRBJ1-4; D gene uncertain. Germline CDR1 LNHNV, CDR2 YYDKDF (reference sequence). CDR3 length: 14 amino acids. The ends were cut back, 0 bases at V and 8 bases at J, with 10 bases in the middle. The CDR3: CATSRDATAEKLFF. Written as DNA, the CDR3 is TGTGCCACCAGCAGAGATGCCACAGCGGAAAAACTGTTTTTT.

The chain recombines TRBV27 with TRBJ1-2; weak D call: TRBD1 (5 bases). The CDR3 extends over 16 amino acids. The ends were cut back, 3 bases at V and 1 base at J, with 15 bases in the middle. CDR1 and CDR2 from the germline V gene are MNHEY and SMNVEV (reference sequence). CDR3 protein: CASSFRRGIINYGYTF. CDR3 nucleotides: TGTGCCAGCAGTTTTCGGCGGGGGATAATTAACTATGGCTACACCTTC.

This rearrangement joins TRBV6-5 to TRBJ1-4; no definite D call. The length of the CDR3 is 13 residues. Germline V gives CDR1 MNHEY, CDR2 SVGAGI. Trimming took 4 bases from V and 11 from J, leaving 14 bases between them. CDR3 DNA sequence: TGTGCCAGCAGTTTGTTGCCATTTGGGAAACTGTTTTTT. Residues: CASSLLPFGKLFF.

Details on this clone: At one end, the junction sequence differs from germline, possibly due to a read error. The DNA for the CDR3 is TGTGCCAGCAGCGCGACAAACCAAGAGACCCGGTACTTC. This encodes CASSATNQETRYF. The chain is built from TRBV5-4 and TRBJ2-5; the D is unclear. This CDR3 is 13 amino acids long. Germline loops: CDR1 SGHNT, CDR2 YYREEE (reference sequence).

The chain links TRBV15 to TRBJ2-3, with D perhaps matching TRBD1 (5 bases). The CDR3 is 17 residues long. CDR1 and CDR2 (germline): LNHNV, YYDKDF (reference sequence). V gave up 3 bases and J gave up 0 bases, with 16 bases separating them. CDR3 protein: CATSRSKGSTSTDTQYF. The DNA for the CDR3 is TGTGCCACCAGCAGGAGTAAGGGGTCCACTAGCACAGATACGCAGTATTTT.

CDR3 protein: CASSHRQGVGYTF. The CDR3 coding sequence is TGTGCCAGCAGCCACAGACAGGGGGTCGGCTACACCTTC. This chain uses TRBV13 with TRBJ1-2, with 9 bases identical to TRBD1. J gave up 8 bases and V 5 bases, and 6 bases lay outside the gene matches. The CDR3 has 13 amino acids. Germline lookup yields CDR1 PRHDT and CDR2 FYEKMQ (reference sequence).

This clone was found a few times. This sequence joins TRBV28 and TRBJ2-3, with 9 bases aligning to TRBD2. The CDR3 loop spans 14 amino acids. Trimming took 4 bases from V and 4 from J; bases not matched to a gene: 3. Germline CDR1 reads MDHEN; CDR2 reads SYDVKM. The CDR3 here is CASSWTSVPDTQYF. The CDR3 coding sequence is TGTGCCAGCAGTTGGACTAGCGTGCCAGATACGCAGTATTTT.

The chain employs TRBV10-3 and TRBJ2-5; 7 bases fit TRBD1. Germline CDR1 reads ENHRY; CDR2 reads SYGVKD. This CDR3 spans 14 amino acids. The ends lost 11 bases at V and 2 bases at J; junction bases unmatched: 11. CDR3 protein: CASRTGWGQETQYF. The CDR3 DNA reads TGTGCCTCCCGGACAGGCTGGGGGCAAGAGACCCAGTACTTC.

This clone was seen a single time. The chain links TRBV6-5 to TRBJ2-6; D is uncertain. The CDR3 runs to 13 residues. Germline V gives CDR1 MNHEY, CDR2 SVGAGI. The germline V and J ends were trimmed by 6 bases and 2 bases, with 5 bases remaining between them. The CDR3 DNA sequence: TGTGCCAGCAGGGGGACTGGGGCCAACGTCCTGACTTTC. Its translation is CASRGTGANVLTF.

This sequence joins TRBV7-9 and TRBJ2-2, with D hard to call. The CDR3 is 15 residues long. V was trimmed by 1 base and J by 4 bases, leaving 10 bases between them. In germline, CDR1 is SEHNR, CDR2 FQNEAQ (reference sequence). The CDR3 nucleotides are TGTGCCAGCAGCTTAGGAGCTCCGGGCACCGGGGAGCTGTTTTTT. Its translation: CASSLGAPGTGELFF.

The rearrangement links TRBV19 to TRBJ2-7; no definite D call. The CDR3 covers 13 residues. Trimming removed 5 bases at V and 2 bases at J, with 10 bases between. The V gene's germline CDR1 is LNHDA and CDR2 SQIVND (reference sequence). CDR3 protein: CASSYSPAYEQYF. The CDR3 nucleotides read TGTGCCAGTAGTTATAGTCCGGCCTACGAGCAGTACTTC.

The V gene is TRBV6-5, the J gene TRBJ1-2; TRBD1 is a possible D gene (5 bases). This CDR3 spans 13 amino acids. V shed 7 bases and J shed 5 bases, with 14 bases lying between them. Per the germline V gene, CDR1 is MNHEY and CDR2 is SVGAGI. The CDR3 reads CASTVGTPYGYTF. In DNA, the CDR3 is TGTGCCAGCACCGTAGGGACCCCTTATGGCTACACCTTC.